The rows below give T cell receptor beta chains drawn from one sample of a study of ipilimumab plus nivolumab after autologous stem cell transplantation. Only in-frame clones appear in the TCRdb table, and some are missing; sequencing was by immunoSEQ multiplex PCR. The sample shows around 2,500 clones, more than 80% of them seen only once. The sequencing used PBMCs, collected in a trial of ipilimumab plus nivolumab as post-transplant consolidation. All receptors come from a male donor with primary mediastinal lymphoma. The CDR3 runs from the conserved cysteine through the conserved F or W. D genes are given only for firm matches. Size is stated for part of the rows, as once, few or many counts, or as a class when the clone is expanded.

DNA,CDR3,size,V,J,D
TGTGCCAGTAGTTATACAGGGGTGAACACTGAAGCTTTCTTT,CASSYTGVNTEAFF,once,TRBV19,TRBJ1-1,TRBD1
TGTGCCACCAGCAGAGCCAGGGCCAACACTGAAGCTTTCTTT,CATSRARANTEAFF,-,TRBV15,TRBJ1-1,-
TGTGCCAGCAGCCAAGAAGCCTCGCTCCGATACTACGAGCAGTACTTC,CASSQEASLRYYEQYF,-,TRBV4-2,TRBJ2-7,-
TGTGCCAGCAGCTCTGTAAGAGGTCAGCCCCAGCATTTT,CASSSVRGQPQHF,-,TRBV5-6,TRBJ1-5,-
TGTGCCAGCAGCCCCATGCGGGGAACTGAAGCTTTCTTT,CASSPMRGTEAFF,once,TRBV5-4,TRBJ1-1,-
TGTGCCAGTAGTACGGACAGGGTCCGTGGCTACACCTTC,CASSTDRVRGYTF,-,TRBV19,TRBJ1-2,TRBD1
TGTGCCAGCAGCTTGTCTTCCAGGGTTGCAGATACGCAGTATTTT,CASSLSSRVADTQYF,-,TRBV5-4,TRBJ2-3,-
TGTGCCAGCAGTGGTTTGAGCAGGGGCCAAGGTGAAAAACTGTTTTTT,CASSGLSRGQGEKLFF,few,TRBV2,TRBJ1-4,-
TGTGCCAGCAGGTCGAGAGGCCGCTATGGCTACACCTTC,CASRSRGRYGYTF,-,TRBV5-4,TRBJ1-2,-
TGTGCCAGCAGTGACGAGGGAGGCTCCGGGGAGCTGTTTTTT,CASSDEGGSGELFF,-,TRBV6-4,TRBJ2-2,-
TGTGCCAGCAGCCAGGACAGGGGGCGTCAGCCCCAGCATTTT,CASSQDRGRQPQHF,-,TRBV7-8,TRBJ1-5,TRBD1
TGTGCCAGCAGCCCAAACAACCGGGACTCGCGCTACGAGCAGTACTTC,CASSPNNRDSRYEQYF,once,TRBV11-2,TRBJ2-7,-
TGTGCCAGTAGTCGGTCAGGGGGAGGTTGGGAGCAGTTCTTC,CASSRSGGGWEQFF,-,TRBV19,TRBJ2-1,-
TGTGCCAGCAAGAGGGCTAGCGGGCCGACCGGGGAGCTGTTTTTT,CASKRASGPTGELFF,-,TRBV25-1,TRBJ2-2,TRBD2
TGCGCCAGCAGCTTGGATCTCGGGCCACCGGGTGAAAAACTGTTTTTT,CASSLDLGPPGEKLFF,-,TRBV5-1,TRBJ1-4,-
TGTGCCACCAGAAGGGACACCCGCTCTGGAAACACCATATATTTT,CATRRDTRSGNTIYF,once,TRBV6-1,TRBJ1-3,-
TGCAGCGTTGAGAGGGACTATGGCTACACCTTC,CSVERDYGYTF,-,TRBV29-1,TRBJ1-2,-
TGTGCCAGCAGTCGGACAGGCGACTACGAGCAGTACTTC,CASSRTGDYEQYF,-,TRBV2,TRBJ2-7,TRBD1
TGTGCCTGGAGTGTGTGGTCGCCGGGAAGGCAAGAGACCCAGTACTTC,CAWSVWSPGRQETQYF,-,TRBV30,TRBJ2-5,-
TGCGCCAGCAGCTCTGCTCCAGGTTTACGCGACGAGCAGTACTTC,CASSSAPGLRDEQYF,-,TRBV5-1,TRBJ2-7,-
TGTGCCAGCAGTTACTCGTGGACGGGGACCTCCTACGAGCAGTACTTC,CASSYSWTGTSYEQYF,-,TRBV6-5,TRBJ2-7,-
TGTGCCAGCAGCTTATCGCTAGCGGGAACCAAAGAGACCCAGTACTTC,CASSLSLAGTKETQYF,-,TRBV11-2,TRBJ2-5,TRBD2
TGTGCCAGCAGTTACTCCCGACAGATCCAGAACACTGAAGCTTTCTTT,CASSYSRQIQNTEAFF,-,TRBV6-5,TRBJ1-1,-
TGTGCCAGCAGCCAGGGACAGGGGGTGGCAGATACGCAGTATTTT,CASSQGQGVADTQYF,-,TRBV7-6,TRBJ2-3,TRBD1
TGTGCCAGTAGCACTCGGACAGGCGGAAACACCATATATTTT,CASSTRTGGNTIYF,-,TRBV19,TRBJ1-3,TRBD1
TGTGCCAGCAGCTTAGATCCCGGACCGAACAATGAGCAGTTCTTC,CASSLDPGPNNEQFF,-,TRBV11-2,TRBJ2-1,-
TGTGCCTGGAGTCCCCGCAACCCCCTGAGGGGGACCCCTCACTACAATGAGCAGTTCTTC,CAWSPRNPLRGTPHYNEQFF,-,TRBV30,TRBJ2-1,-
TGTGCCATCAGTGAGGACAACTATGGCTACACCTTC,CAISEDNYGYTF,-,TRBV10-3,TRBJ1-2,-
TGTGCCTGGAGTGAGGGGTTCAACAATGAGCAGTTCTTC,CAWSEGFNNEQFF,once,TRBV30,TRBJ2-1,-
TGTGCCAGCAGCGACTGGACAGGGGATGAGCAGTTCTTC,CASSDWTGDEQFF,-,TRBV9,TRBJ2-1,TRBD1
TGTGCCAGCAGCTTAGATCCAGGTGGGAACACTGAAGCTTTCTTT,CASSLDPGGNTEAFF,-,TRBV11-2,TRBJ1-1,-
TGTGCCAGCAGCAAAAAGGGCAGGAACGACTCACCCCTCCACTTT,CASSKKGRNDSPLHF,-,TRBV21-1,TRBJ1-6,-
TGTGCCAGCAGCCCCCTCGGGAGCTCGGAGCAGTACTTC,CASSPLGSSEQYF,-,TRBV14,TRBJ2-7,-
TGTGCCAGCACTTCAGGCGGTTATAGCCGAGCCGGGGAGCTGTTTTTT,CASTSGGYSRAGELFF,-,TRBV6-6,TRBJ2-2,-
TGTGCCAGCAGCCGGACGGATAGTTGGGCTGGAAACACCATATATTTT,CASSRTDSWAGNTIYF,-,TRBV4-2,TRBJ1-3,-
TGTGCCATCAGTGAGTCCGGAAGCGGCCTGGTCGGGGAGACCCAGTACTTC,CAISESGSGLVGETQYF,-,TRBV10-3,TRBJ2-5,-
TGTGCCAGCAGCTTACTAGCGGGGTACAATGAGCAGTTCTTC,CASSLLAGYNEQFF,-,TRBV7-3,TRBJ2-1,TRBD2
TGTGCCAGCAGTGACGAGGGAATCACCGGGGAGCTGTTTTTT,CASSDEGITGELFF,-,TRBV6-4,TRBJ2-2,-
TGCGCCAGCAGCCCTCGGGGTTGGGACCAAATCTATGGCTACACCTTC,CASSPRGWDQIYGYTF,-,TRBV5-1,TRBJ1-2,-
TGTGCCAGCAGCTTAGGGACAGCCTCCTACGAGCAGTACTTC,CASSLGTASYEQYF,once,TRBV7-8,TRBJ2-7,-
TGTGCCAGCAGCGAAACCTTAGCGGGAGAGACCCAGTACTTC,CASSETLAGETQYF,-,TRBV9,TRBJ2-5,TRBD2
TGTGCCAGCAGAAGGACGAGGGCCACTAACTATGGCTACACCTTC,CASRRTRATNYGYTF,-,TRBV6-6,TRBJ1-2,-
TGTGCCACCAGCAGAGAGGGTGGGTCAGTTGGAAACACCATATATTTT,CATSREGGSVGNTIYF,once,TRBV15,TRBJ1-3,-
TGTGCCAGCAGTGAAACCGGCAGGGGTAACGAGCAGTACTTC,CASSETGRGNEQYF,-,TRBV25-1,TRBJ2-7,-
TGTGCCAGCAGCCAAGGGGGGGGTGATGGCTACACCTTC,CASSQGGGDGYTF,-,TRBV25-1,TRBJ1-2,-
TGTGCCAGCAGTGAAGGAGGGGAAACTGAAGCTTTCTTT,CASSEGGETEAFF,-,TRBV2,TRBJ1-1,-
TGCGCCAGCAGCCCCCGGGGCAGAGAAACAGGGGGCAACACTGAAGCTTTCTTT,CASSPRGRETGGNTEAFF,once,TRBV4-1,TRBJ1-1,TRBD1
TGTGCCAGCAGTTTGAATCAGCCCCAGCATTTT,CASSLNQPQHF,-,TRBV28,TRBJ1-5,-
TGTGCCAGCAGCGTAGCGGCTAGCGGGAGGGGTTTGGCAGATACGCAGTATTTT,CASSVAASGRGLADTQYF,-,TRBV9,TRBJ2-3,TRBD2